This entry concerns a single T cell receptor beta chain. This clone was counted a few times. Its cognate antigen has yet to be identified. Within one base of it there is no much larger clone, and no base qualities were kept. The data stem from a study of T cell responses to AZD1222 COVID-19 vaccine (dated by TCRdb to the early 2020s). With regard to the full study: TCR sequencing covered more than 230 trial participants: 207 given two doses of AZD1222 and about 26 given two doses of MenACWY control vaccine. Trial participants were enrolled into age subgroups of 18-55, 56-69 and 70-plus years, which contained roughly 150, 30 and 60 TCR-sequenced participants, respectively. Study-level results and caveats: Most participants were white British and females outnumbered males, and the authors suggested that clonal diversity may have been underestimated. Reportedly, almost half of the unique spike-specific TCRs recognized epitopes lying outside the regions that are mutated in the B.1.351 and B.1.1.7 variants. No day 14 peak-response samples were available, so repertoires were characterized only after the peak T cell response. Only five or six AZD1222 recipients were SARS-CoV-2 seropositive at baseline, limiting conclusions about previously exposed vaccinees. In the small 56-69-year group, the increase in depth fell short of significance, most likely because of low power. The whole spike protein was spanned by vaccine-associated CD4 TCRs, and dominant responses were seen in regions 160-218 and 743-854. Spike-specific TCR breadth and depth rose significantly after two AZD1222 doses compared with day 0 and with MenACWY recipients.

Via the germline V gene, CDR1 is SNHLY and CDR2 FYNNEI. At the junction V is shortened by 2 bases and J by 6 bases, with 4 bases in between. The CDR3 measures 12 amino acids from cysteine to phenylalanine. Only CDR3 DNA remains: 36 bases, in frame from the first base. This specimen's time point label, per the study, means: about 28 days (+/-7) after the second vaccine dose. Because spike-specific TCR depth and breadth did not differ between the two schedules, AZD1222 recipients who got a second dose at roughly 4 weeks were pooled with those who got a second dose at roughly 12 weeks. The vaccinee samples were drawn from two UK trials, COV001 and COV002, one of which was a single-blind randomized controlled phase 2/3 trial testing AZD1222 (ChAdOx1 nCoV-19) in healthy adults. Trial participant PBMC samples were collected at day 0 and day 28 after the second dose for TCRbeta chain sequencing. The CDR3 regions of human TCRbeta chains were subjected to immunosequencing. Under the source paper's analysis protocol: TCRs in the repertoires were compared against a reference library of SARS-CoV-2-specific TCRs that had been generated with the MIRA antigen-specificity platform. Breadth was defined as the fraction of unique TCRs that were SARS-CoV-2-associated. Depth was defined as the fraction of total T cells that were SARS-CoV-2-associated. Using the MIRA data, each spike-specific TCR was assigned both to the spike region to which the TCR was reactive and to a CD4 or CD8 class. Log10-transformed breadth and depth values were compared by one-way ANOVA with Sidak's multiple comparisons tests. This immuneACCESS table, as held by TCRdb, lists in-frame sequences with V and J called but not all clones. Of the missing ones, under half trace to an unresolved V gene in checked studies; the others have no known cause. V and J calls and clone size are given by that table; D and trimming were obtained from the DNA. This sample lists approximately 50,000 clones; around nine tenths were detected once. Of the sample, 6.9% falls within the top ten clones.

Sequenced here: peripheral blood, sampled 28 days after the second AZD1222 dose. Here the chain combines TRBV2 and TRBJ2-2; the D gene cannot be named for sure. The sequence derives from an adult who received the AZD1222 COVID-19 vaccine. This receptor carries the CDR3 CASSERPGELFF. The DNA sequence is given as TGTGCCAGCAGTGAAAGGCCCGGGGAGCTGTTTTTT.